This is a list of T cell receptor beta chains from one sample in a study of control samples from healthy donors and cancer patients. Only in-frame clones appear in the TCRdb table, and some are missing; sequencing was by immunoSEQ multiplex PCR. The sample carries fewer than 90,000 clones, approximately 91% recorded once. Sequencing input: blood. These receptor sequences come from a woman aged 50 to 65 in good health. Both conserved end residues are part of each CDR3. Expanded clones are given a class, and other clones once, few, many or no size at all.

>.|TRBJ2-7|TRBV7-9
CASSPLGTGYEQYF
>.|TRBJ2-1|TRBV2
CASSERTGENNEQFF
>.|TRBJ2-7|TRBV29-1
CSVGGGAYEQYF
>.|TRBJ1-2|TRBV4-1
CASSQDDGGQGYGYTF
>.|TRBJ2-7|TRBV15
CATQTDRDSYEQYF
>.|TRBJ1-3|TRBV7-6
CASSLDLGAGNTIYF
>once|TRBJ2-7|TRBV7-9
CASSLLPPRHEQYF
>.|TRBJ2-3|TRBV10-1
CASQTPPDTQYF
>few|TRBJ1-6|TRBV5-4
CASSLAGTVNSPLHF
>once|TRBJ1-2|TRBV15
CATSRDQGGYTF
>once|TRBJ1-3|TRBV19
CASKMGALSGNTIYF
>.|TRBJ1-6|TRBV24-1
CATSGGLSSYNSPLHF
>.|TRBJ1-5|TRBV6-1
CASSDFARQGIDQPQHF
>.|TRBJ2-6|TRBV6-5
CASKGPSTGANVLTF
>.|TRBJ1-6|TRBV3-1/TRBV3-2
CASSQATGQAGSPLHF
>.|TRBJ2-2|TRBV19
CASRDPRWSGRNTGELFF
>.|TRBJ1-1|TRBV4-1
CASSQITGQAFF
>few|TRBJ2-3|TRBV7-9
CASSSVLASGGLDTQYF
>.|TRBJ1-5|TRBV3-1/TRBV3-2
CASSQGQSGDQPQHF
>.|TRBJ1-5|TRBV5-1
CASSLDGTGYQPQHF
>.|TRBJ2-4|TRBV24-1
CATSDRKNIQYF
>.|TRBJ1-2|TRBV5-8
CASSFGRTYGYTF
>once|TRBJ1-2|TRBV3-1/TRBV3-2
CASSFRDSYYGYTF
>.|TRBJ1-2|TRBV6-6
CASEKGGNYGYTF
>.|TRBJ2-1|TRBV4-1
CASSQVFLAGRNEQFF
>.|TRBJ1-4|TRBV6-5
CASSYREKLFF
>.|TRBJ2-2|TRBV2
CASSDRQAGTGELFF
>.|TRBJ2-3|TRBV7-9
CASSLSGTQYF
>few|TRBJ1-5|TRBV30
CAWSKVNQPQHF
>.|TRBJ2-7|TRBV5-6
CASSWDRTYEQYF
>.|TRBJ2-6|TRBV18
CASSFSGLGSGANVLTF
>.|TRBJ1-1|TRBV1
CTSSPRRDMNTEAFF
>.|TRBJ2-7|TRBV6-5
CAVLLGLDYYEQYF
>.|TRBJ1-2|TRBV24-1
CATSDSTGVYGYTF
>.|TRBJ1-2|TRBV27
CASSQAAGTGNYGYTF
>.|TRBJ1-2|TRBV6-5
CASSSLIRGPYYGYTF
>.|TRBJ2-1|TRBV14
CASSHPTSGALDEQFF
>.|TRBJ1-1|TRBV2
CASSESTMNTEAFF
>once|TRBJ2-3|TRBV11-3
CASSSSGTVTDTQYF
>.|TRBJ2-7|TRBV28
CASRKQGIHEQYF
>.|TRBJ1-1|TRBV27
CASSLSVHPNTEAFF
>.|TRBJ2-2|TRBV24-1
CATRGDPGTGELFF
>.|TRBJ1-4|TRBV30
CAWSVRGGGQLFF
>.|TRBJ2-1|TRBV10-2
CASSEGAGEQFF
>.|TRBJ1-3|TRBV10-1
CASSEVSSGNTIYF
>.|TRBJ1-2|TRBV2
CASSRQAGYTF
>few|TRBJ1-2|TRBV3-1/TRBV3-2
CASSRNEGRGYTF